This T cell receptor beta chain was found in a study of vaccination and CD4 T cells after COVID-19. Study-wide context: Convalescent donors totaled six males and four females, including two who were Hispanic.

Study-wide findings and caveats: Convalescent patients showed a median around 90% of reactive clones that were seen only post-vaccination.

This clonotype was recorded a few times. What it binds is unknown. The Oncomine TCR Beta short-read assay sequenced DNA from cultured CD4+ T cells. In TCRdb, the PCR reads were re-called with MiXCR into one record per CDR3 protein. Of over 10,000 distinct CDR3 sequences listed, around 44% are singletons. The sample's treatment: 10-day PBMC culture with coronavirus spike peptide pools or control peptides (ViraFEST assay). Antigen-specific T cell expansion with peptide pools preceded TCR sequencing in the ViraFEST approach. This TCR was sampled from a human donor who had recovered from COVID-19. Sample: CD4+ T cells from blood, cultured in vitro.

CDR3 region: CASSYEGGNTEAFF. DNA for the CDR3: TGTGCCAGCAGTTACGAGGGAGGTAACACTGAAGCTTTCTTT. The chain employs TRBV6-5 and TRBJ1-1; no definite D call. V dropped 2 bases and J dropped 2 bases, with 9 bases sitting between them. The CDR3 sequence is 14 residues long. Per the germline V gene, CDR1 is MNHEY and CDR2 is SVGAGI.